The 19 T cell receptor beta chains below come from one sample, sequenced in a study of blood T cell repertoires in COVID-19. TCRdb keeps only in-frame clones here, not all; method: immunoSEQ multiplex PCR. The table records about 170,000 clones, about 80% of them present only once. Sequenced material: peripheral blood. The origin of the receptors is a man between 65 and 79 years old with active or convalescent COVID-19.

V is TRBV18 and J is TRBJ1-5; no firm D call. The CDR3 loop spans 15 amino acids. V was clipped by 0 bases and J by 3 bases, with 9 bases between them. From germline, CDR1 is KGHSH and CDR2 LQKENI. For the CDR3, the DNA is TGTGCCAGCTCACCACCGTTGTCAGTCAATCAGCCCCAGCATTTT. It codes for CASSPPLSVNQPQHF.

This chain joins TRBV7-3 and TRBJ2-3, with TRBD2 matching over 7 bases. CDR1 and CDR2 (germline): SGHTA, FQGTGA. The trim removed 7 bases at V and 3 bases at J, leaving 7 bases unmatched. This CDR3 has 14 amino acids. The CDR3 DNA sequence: TGTGCCAGCAAGAGAGGCGGGAGTACAGATACGCAGTATTTT. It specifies CASKRGGSTDTQYF.

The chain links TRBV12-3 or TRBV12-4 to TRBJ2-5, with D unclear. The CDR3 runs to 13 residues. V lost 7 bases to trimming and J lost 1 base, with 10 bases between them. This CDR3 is CASTSVPQETQYF. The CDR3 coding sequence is TGTGCCAGCACCTCAGTACCCCAAGAGACCCAGTACTTC.

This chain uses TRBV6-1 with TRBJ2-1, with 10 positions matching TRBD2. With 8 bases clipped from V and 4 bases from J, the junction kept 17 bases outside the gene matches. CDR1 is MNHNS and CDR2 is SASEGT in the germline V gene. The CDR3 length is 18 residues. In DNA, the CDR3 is TGTGCCAGCCGTGGTCCTACGGTCAGCGGGGGGGTGTACAATGAGCAGTTCTTC. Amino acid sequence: CASRGPTVSGGVYNEQFF.

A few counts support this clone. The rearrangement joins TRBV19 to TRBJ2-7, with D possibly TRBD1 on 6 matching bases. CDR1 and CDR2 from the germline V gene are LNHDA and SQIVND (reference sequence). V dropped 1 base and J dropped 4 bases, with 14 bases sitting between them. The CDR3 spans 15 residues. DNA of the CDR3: TGTGCCAGTAGTATAGGGACAGCCGTTGGTTACGAGCAGTACTTC. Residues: CASSIGTAVGYEQYF. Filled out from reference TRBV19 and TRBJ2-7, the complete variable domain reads DGGITQSPKYLFRKEGQNVTLSCEQNLNHDAMYWYRQDPGQGLRLIYYSQIVNDFQKGDIAEGYSVSREKKESFPLTVTSAQKNPTAFYLCASSIGTAVGYEQYFGPGTRLTVT.

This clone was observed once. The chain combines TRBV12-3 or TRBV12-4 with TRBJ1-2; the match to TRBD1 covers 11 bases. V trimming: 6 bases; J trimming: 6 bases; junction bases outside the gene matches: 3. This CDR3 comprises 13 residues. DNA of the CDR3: TGTGCCAGCAGGCAGGGACAGGGGGATGGCTACACCTTC. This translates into CASRQGQGDGYTF.

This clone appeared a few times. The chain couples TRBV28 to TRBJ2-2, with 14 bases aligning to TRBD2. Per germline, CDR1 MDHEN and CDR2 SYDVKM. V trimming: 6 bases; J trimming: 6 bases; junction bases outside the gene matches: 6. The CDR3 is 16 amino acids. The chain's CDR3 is CASRLGLAGAAGELFF. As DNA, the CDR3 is TGTGCCAGCAGGCTGGGACTAGCGGGAGCCGCCGGGGAGCTGTTTTTT. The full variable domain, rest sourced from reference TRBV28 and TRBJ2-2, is DVKVTQSSRYLVKRTGEKVFLECVQDMDHENMFWYRQDPGLGLRLIYFSYDVKMKEKGDIPEGYSVSREKKERFSLILESASTNQTSMYLCASRLGLAGAAGELFFGEGSRLTVL.

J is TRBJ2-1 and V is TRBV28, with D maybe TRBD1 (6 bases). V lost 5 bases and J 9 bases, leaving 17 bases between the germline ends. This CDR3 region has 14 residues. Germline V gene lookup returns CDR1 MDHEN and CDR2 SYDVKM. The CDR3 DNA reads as TGTGCCAGCAGTCTTCAAGGGACAATCGGTGAGCAGTTCTTC. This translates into CASSLQGTIGEQFF.

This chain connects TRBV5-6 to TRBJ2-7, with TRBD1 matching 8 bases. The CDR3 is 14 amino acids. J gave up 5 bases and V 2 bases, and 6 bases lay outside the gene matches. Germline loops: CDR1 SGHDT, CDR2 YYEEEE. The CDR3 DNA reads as TGTGCCAGCAGCTTCCTCGACAGGGGCGACGAGCAGTACTTC. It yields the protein CASSFLDRGDEQYF.

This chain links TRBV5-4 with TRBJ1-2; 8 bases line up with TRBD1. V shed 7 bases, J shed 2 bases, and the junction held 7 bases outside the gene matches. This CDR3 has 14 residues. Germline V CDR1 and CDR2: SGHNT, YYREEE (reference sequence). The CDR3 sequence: CASLAAGGNYGYTF. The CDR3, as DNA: TGTGCCAGCCTCGCGGCAGGGGGCAACTATGGCTACACCTTC.

The CDR3 DNA sequence: TGTGCCAGCAGCCTCGGACAGGGGATTTACAATGAGCAGTTCTTC. It translates to CASSLGQGIYNEQFF. The chain carries TRBV7-2 and TRBJ2-1, with TRBD1 matching 9 bases. The ends lost 5 bases at V and 4 bases at J; junction bases unmatched: 6. The CDR3 has 15 residues. In germline, CDR1 is SGHTA, CDR2 FQGNSA.

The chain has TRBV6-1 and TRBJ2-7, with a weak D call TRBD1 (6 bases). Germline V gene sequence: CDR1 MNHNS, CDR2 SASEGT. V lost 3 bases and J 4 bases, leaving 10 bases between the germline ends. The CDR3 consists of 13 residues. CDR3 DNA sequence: TGTGCCAGCAGTGATGGCAGGGGATACGAGCAGTACTTC. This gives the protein CASSDGRGYEQYF.

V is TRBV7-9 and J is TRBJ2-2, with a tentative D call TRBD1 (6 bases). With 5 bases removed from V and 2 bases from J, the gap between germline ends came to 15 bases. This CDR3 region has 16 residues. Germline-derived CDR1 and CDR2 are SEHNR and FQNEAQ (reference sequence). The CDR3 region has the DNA TGTGCCAGCAGCCTAGGACAGAGAACTAACACCGGGGAGCTGTTTTTT. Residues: CASSLGQRTNTGELFF.

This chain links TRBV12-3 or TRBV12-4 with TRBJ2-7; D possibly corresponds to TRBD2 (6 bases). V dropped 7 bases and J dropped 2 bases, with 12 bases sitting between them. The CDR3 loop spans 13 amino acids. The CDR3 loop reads CASTPGDPYEQYF. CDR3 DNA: TGTGCCAGCACCCCGGGGGACCCCTACGAGCAGTACTTC.

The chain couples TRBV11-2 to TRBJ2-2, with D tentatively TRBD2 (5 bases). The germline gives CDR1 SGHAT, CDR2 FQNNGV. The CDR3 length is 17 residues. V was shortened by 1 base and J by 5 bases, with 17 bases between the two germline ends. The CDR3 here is CASSLGSSGSRTGELFF. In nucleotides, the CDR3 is TGTGCCAGCAGCTTAGGATCAAGCGGTTCCCGAACCGGGGAGCTGTTTTTT.

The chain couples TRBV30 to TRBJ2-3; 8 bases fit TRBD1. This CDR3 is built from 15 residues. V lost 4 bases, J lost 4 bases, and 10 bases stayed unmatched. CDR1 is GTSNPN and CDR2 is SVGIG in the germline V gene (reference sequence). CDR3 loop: CAWTRAGGMADTQYF. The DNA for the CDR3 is TGTGCCTGGACCCGGGCAGGGGGCATGGCAGATACGCAGTATTTT. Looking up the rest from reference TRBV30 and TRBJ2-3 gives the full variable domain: SQTIHQWPATLVQPVGSPLSLECTVEGTSNPNLYWYRQAAGRGLQLLFYSVGIGQISSEVPQNLSASRPQDRQFILSSKKLLLSDSGFYLCAWTRAGGMADTQYFGPGTRLTVL.

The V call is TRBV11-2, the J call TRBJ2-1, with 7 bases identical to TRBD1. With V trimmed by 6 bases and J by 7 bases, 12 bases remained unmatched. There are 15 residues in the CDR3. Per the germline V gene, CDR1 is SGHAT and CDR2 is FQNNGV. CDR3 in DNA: TGTGCCAGCAGTCACGACAGGGACCTTGGGAATGAGCAGTTCTTC. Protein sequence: CASSHDRDLGNEQFF.

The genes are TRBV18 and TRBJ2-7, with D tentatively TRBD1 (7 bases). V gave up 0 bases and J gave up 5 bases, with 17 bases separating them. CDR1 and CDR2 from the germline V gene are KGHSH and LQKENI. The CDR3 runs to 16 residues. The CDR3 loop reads CASSPPEGALRNEQYF. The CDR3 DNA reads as TGTGCCAGCTCACCACCGGAGGGGGCGCTTAGGAACGAGCAGTACTTC.

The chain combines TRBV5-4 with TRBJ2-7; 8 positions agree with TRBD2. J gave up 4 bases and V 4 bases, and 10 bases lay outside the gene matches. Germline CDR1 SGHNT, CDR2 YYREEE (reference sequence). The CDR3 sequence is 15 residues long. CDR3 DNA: TGTGCCAGCAGCCAAAGAGAAAGCGGGAGTTACGAGCAGTACTTC. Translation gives CASSQRESGSYEQYF.